Given below is one T cell receptor beta chain in context. The method was immunoSEQ multiplex PCR; TCRdb's version includes in-frame clones alone and lacks a portion of them. The sample carries 100,000 to 150,000 clones, approximately 86% recorded once. The sample comes from a study of T cell responses to AZD1222 COVID-19 vaccine. CDR3 length equals 16 residues. Germline values: CDR1 SGHRS, CDR2 YFSETQ. V gave up 0 bases and J gave up 6 bases, with 17 bases separating them. This sequence originates from an adult in good health. The V call is TRBV5-1, the J call TRBJ2-3, with D possibly TRBD2 on 7 matching bases. The sample was peripheral blood, taken on day 0 of AZD1222 vaccination. The CDR3 sequence is CASSLEGGGPGDTQYF. The CDR3 DNA follows: TGCGCCAGCAGCTTGGAGGGGGGGGGCCCGGGGGATACGCAGTATTTT.